Sequencing of this TCR beta chain was carried out in a study of immune characterization of retroperitoneal liposarcoma. This clonotype appeared once. TCRdb re-analysed the PCR reads in MiXCR, keeping a single row per CDR3 protein. This table has some 11,000 distinct CDR3 sequences, approximately 22% appearing once. This CDR3 spans 16 amino acids. With V trimmed by 2 bases and J by 4 bases, 3 bases remained unmatched. The germline CDR1 and CDR2 sequences are MNHEY and SVGEGT. The material sequenced was blood. The TCR sequence derives from a female donor with retroperitoneal liposarcoma. This chain uses TRBV6-2 or TRBV6-3 with TRBJ2-1, with 12 bases identical to TRBD2. CDR3 loop: CASSYPGLAGYNEQFF. The CDR3 DNA reads TGTGCCAGCAGTTACCCAGGACTAGCGGGGTACAATGAGCAGTTCTTC.